This is a list of T cell receptor beta chains from one sample in a study of cytomegalovirus exposure and HLA in healthy donors. The data were produced by immunoSEQ multiplex PCR, yet TCRdb's version contains in-frame clones alone and is incomplete. The sample holds around 120,000 clones, 80% seen once. The specimen was PBMCs. Every receptor here comes from a female donor in good health and CMV-seropositive. The CDR3 runs from the conserved cysteine through the conserved F or W. D genes are given only for firm matches. A row's size may be missing; if present it is once, few, many or a size class.

TRBV7-2,TRBJ2-7,15,NA,TRBD1,TGTGCCAGCAGCACCAGATACAGGGGGTCGTACGAGCAGTACTTC,CASSTRYRGSYEQYF
TRBV28,TRBJ2-5,15,NA,NA,TGTGCCAGCAGTCCCTTTAGGGGGTCTCAAGATATCCAGTACTTC,CASSPFRGSQDIQYF
TRBV5-5,TRBJ1-1,15,NA,NA,TGTGCCAGCAGCCTGGTGGCGGCCACTCTTCTAGAAGCTTTCTTT,CASSLVAATLLEAFF
TRBV5-4,TRBJ2-1,12,few,TRBD1,TGTGCCAGCAGCTCGACAGGGTATGAGCAGTTCTTC,CASSSTGYEQFF
TRBV6-1,TRBJ2-6,14,NA,TRBD2,TGTGCCAGCAGGGGGGGGGATGGGGCCAACGTCCTGACTTTC,CASRGGDGANVLTF
TRBV6-5,TRBJ1-1,16,NA,TRBD1,TGTGCCAGCAGTTACTCGGGGACAGGGGGCGGCACTGAAGCTTTCTTT,CASSYSGTGGGTEAFF
TRBV7-9,TRBJ2-3,16,NA,TRBD1,TGTGCCAGCAGCTTAATCCGGACAGGACAAACGGATACGCAGTATTTT,CASSLIRTGQTDTQYF
TRBV5-4,TRBJ2-3,15,few,TRBD1,TGTGCCAGCAGATCGGACAGGGGGATCACAGATACGCAGTATTTT,CASRSDRGITDTQYF
TRBV11-1,TRBJ2-5,18,NA,TRBD1,TGTGCCAGCAGCTTAGTCGCGGGACAGGGGGCTCTTAGAGAGACCCAGTACTTC,CASSLVAGQGALRETQYF
TRBV4-1,TRBJ2-3,14,NA,NA,TGCGCCAGCAGCCCGATCGGGAGCACAGATACGCAGTATTTT,CASSPIGSTDTQYF
TRBV4-1,TRBJ1-1,16,NA,NA,TGCGCCAGCAGCCGGAGTGCGCAACCTTTGAACACTGAAGCTTTCTTT,CASSRSAQPLNTEAFF
TRBV10-3,TRBJ1-2,12,NA,TRBD1,TGTGCCATCAGTGAGTCGTCTGAGGACAGGGGCTTC,CAISESSEDRGF
TRBV19,TRBJ1-2,15,NA,NA,TGTGCCAGTAGTATGATCATTCAGGGTAACTATGGCTACACCTTC,CASSMIIQGNYGYTF
TRBV11-2,TRBJ2-3,15,few,TRBD1,TGTGCCAGCAGCACCGGGACAGGGGGCCCAGATACGCAGTATTTT,CASSTGTGGPDTQYF
TRBV6-5,TRBJ2-2,15,once,TRBD1,TGTGCCAGCACCGAATGGGACAGGAAGACCGGGGAGCTGTTTTTT,CASTEWDRKTGELFF
TRBV4-2,TRBJ2-1,12,NA,NA,TGTGCCAGCAGCCAAGTGCAGGGGGAGCAGTTCTTC,CASSQVQGEQFF
TRBV5-1,TRBJ1-1,14,NA,TRBD1,TGCGCCAGCAGCTTGGGGACAGGGACTAAGGAGGCTTTCTTT,CASSLGTGTKEAFF
TRBV19,TRBJ1-1,13,NA,TRBD1,TGTGCCAGTAGGGACAGGGATGACACTGAAGCTTTCTTT,CASRDRDDTEAFF